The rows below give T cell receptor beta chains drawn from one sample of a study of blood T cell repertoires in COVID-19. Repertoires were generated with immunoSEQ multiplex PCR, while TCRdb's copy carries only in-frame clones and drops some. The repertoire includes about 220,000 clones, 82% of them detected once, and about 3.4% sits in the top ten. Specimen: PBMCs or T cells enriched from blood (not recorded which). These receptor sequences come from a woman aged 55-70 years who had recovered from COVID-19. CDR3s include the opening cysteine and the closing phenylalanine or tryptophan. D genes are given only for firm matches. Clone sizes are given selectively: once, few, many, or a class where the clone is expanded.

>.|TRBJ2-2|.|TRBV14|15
CASSPWTLGTGELFF
TGTGCCAGCAGCCCTTGGACATTGGGCACCGGGGAGCTGTTTTTT
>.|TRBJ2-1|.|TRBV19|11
CASNNFNEQFF
TGTGCCAGTAATAATTTTAATGAGCAGTTCTTC
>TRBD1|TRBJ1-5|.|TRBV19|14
CASSMGQGQQPQHF
TGTGCCAGTAGTATGGGACAGGGACAACAGCCCCAGCATTTT
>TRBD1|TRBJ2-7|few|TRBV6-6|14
CASSYGTGVYEQYF
TGTGCCAGCAGTTACGGGACAGGGGTCTACGAGCAGTACTTC
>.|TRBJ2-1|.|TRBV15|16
CATSRGKQGSYNEQFF
TGTGCCACCAGCAGAGGTAAACAGGGTTCCTACAATGAGCAGTTCTTC
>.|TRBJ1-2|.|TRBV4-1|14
CASSQGGYNYGYTF
TGCGCCAGCAGCCAAGGAGGGTATAACTATGGCTACACCTTC
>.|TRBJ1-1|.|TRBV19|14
CASWTQRGNTEAFF
TGTGCCAGCTGGACACAAAGAGGGAACACTGAAGCTTTCTTT
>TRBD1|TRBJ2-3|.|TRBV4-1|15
CASSRLTGMTDTQYF
TGCGCCAGCAGCCGCCTGACAGGGATGACAGATACGCAGTATTTT
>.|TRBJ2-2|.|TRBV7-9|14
CASTRETGTGELFF
TGTGCCAGCACGAGGGAGACGGGCACCGGGGAGCTGTTTTTT
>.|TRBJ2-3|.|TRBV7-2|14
CASSFSGATDTQYF
TGTGCCAGCAGCTTTTCAGGGGCCACAGATACGCAGTATTTT
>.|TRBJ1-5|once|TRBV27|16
CASSLRARARGQPQHF
TGTGCCAGCAGTTTAAGGGCCAGGGCCAGGGGTCAGCCCCAGCATTTT
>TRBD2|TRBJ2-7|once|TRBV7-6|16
CASSFGLAGSSYEQYF
TGTGCCAGCAGCTTCGGACTAGCGGGGAGCTCCTACGAGCAGTACTTC
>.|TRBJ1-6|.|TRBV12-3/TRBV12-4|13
CASRGSGNSPLHF
TGTGCCAGCAGGGGATCAGGGAATTCACCCCTCCACTTT
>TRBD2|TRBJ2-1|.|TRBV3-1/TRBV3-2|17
CASSQSGTSVSYNEQFF
TGTGCCAGCAGCCAATCCGGGACTAGCGTCTCCTACAATGAGCAGTTCTTC
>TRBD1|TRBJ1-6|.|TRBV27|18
CASSLSLQGATYNSPLHF
TGTGCCAGCAGTTTATCGTTACAGGGGGCGACCTATAATTCACCCCTCCACTTT
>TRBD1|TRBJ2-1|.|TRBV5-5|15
CASSLLQGVNDEQFF
TGTGCCAGCAGCTTGCTACAGGGGGTGAACGATGAGCAGTTCTTC
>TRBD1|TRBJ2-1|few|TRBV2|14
CASSGQGAGVGQFF
TGTGCCAGCAGTGGACAGGGGGCGGGGGTAGGGCAGTTCTTC
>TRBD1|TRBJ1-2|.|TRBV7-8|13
CASSPLTGVGYTF
TGTGCCAGCAGCCCCCTTACAGGGGTTGGCTACACCTTC
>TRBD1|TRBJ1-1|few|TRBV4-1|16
CASSLRDRGLNTEAFF
TGCGCCAGCAGCCTTCGGGACAGGGGGCTGAACACTGAAGCTTTCTTT
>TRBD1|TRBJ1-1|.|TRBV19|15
CASSIRQGWNTEAFF
TGTGCCAGTAGTATCCGACAGGGCTGGAACACTGAAGCTTTCTTT
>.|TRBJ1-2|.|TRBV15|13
CATSRVRVGSYTF
TGTGCCACCAGCAGAGTCAGGGTAGGAAGCTACACCTTC
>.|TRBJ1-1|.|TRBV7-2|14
CASSLGWGDTEAFF
TGTGCCAGCAGCTTAGGATGGGGCGATACTGAAGCTTTCTTT
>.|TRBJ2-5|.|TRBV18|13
CASSPWGAETQYF
TGTGCCAGCTCACCATGGGGCGCCGAGACCCAGTACTTC
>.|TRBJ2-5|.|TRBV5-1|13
CASSLEWRATQYF
TGCGCCAGCAGCTTGGAATGGCGGGCGACCCAGTACTTC
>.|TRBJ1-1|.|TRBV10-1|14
CASSEARENTEAFF
TGCGCCAGCAGTGAGGCCAGGGAGAACACTGAAGCTTTCTTT
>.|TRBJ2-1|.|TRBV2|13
CASSATGYNEQFF
TGTGCCAGCAGTGCTACCGGGTACAATGAGCAGTTCTTC
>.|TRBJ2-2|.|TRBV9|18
CASSPSLGVWGDTGELFF
TGTGCCAGCAGCCCGAGTTTGGGCGTGTGGGGAGACACCGGGGAGCTGTTTTTT
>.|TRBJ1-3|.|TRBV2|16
CASRPTGSRTGNTIYF
TGTGCCAGCAGACCTACAGGGAGTAGGACTGGAAACACCATATATTTT
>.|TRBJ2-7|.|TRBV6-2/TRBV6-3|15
CASSYPWDSDYEQYF
TGTGCCAGCAGTTACCCTTGGGACTCAGACTACGAGCAGTACTTC
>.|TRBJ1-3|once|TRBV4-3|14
CASSQDYSGNTIYF
TGCGCCAGCAGCCAAGATTACTCTGGAAACACCATATATTTT
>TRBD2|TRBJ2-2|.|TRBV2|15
CASSEMTSGSGELFF
TGTGCCAGCAGTGAAATGACTAGCGGGTCCGGGGAGCTGTTTTTT
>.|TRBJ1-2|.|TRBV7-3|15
CASSPNRAGNYGYTF
TGTGCCAGCAGCCCAAACAGGGCGGGTAACTATGGCTACACCTTC
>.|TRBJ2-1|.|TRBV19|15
CASSIMARGLNEQFF
TGTGCCAGTAGTATAATGGCTAGAGGACTCAATGAGCAGTTCTTC
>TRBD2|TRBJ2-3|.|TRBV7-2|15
CASSFLADPTDTQYF
TGTGCCAGCAGCTTCCTAGCGGACCCCACGGATACGCAGTATTTT
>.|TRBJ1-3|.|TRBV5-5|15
CASSLVVFSGNTIYF
TGTGCCAGCAGCTTGGTAGTTTTCTCTGGAAACACCATATATTTT
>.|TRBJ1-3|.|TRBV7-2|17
CASTQSISRGSGNTIYF
TGTGCCAGCACCCAATCTATCTCTCGGGGCTCTGGAAACACCATATATTTT
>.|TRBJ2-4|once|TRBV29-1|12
CSVEEQQNIQYF
TGCAGCGTTGAAGAACAGCAAAACATTCAGTACTTC
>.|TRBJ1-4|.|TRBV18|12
CASSEVTEKLFF
TGTGCCAGCTCAGAGGTTACGGAAAAACTGTTTTTT
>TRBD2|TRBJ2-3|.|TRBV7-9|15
CASSRGGSLTDTQYF
TGTGCCAGCAGCCGGGGGGGATCCCTCACAGATACGCAGTATTTT
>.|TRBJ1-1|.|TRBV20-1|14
CSASTTGSRAEAFF
TGCAGTGCTAGTACCACAGGTTCTCGCGCTGAAGCTTTCTTT
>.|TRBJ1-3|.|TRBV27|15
CASSLYWGPGNTIYF
TGTGCCAGCAGTTTATACTGGGGGCCTGGAAACACCATATATTTT
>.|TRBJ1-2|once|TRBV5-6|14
CASSFTGALYGYTF
TGTGCCAGCAGCTTTACTGGGGCGCTCTATGGCTACACCTTC
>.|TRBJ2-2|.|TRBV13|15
CASSPVPLVTGELFF
TGTGCCAGCAGCCCCGTCCCTTTAGTCACCGGGGAGCTGTTTTTT
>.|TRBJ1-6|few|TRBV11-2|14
CASSFRDYNSPLHF
TGTGCCAGCAGCTTCAGGGATTATAATTCACCCCTCCACTTT
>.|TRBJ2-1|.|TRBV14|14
CASSPGLATHEQFF
TGTGCCAGCAGCCCGGGACTGGCCACCCATGAGCAGTTCTTC
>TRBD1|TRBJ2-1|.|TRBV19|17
CASSHPGQGAIYNEQFF
TGTGCCAGTAGTCACCCGGGACAGGGGGCGATCTACAATGAGCAGTTCTTC
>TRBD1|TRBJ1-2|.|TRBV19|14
CASSADDRGYGYTF
TGTGCCAGTAGTGCCGACGACAGGGGGTATGGCTACACCTTC
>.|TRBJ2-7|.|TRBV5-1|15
CASSLEPGLSYEQYF
TGCGCCAGCAGCTTGGAACCAGGTCTTAGCTACGAGCAGTACTTC
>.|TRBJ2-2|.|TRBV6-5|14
CASSDRDFIGELFF
TGTGCCAGCAGCGACCGGGACTTCATAGGGGAGCTGTTTTTT
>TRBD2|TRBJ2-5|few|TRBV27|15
CASSRAGGWEETQYF
TGTGCCAGCAGCCGCGCGGGGGGCTGGGAGGAGACCCAGTACTTC
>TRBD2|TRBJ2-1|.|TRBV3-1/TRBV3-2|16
CASSQVRLAGGDEQFF
TGTGCCAGCAGCCAAGTAAGGCTAGCGGGAGGGGATGAGCAGTTCTTC